This T cell receptor beta chain comes out of a study of T cell clonality in common variable immunodeficiency. Patients and controls were mostly of Caucasian heritage. This clone appeared many times. CVID and control samples used equivalent genomic DNA input. The repertoire was sequenced with immunoSEQ multiplex PCR; TCRdb's copy has only in-frame clones and lacks some. The table records 40,000 or so clones without singletons, the ten largest covering 2.5% to 3.5%. The sequenced sample was peripheral blood mononuclear cells. This clonotype was sampled from a person between 18 and 75 years old in good health.

CDR3: CASSWANEKLFF. CDR3 DNA, as far as it was read: TGTGCCAGCAGCTGGGCAAATGAAAAA. The genes are TRBV7-9 and TRBJ1-4; the D is unclear. The DNA ends 3 residues before the CDR3 does, and the rest of the CDR3 is filled in from the germline J gene. This CDR3 region has 12 residues. Germline CDR1 and CDR2: SEHNR and FQNEAQ (reference sequence). Deletions cut 4 bases from V and 5 bases from J, with 5 bases between.